The clone carrying this TCR beta chain came up many times. Its specificity is unknown. TCR beta libraries were made by quantitative 5'-RACE with molecular barcodes. Each CDR3 protein is one row after TCRdb ran MiXCR on the 5' RACE reads. The repertoire holds 150,000 to 200,000 distinct CDR3 sequences, with around 10% as singletons. This record comes from a study of CD8 T cells in ankylosing spondylitis. Study-level findings and limits: What appeared characteristic of ankylosing spondylitis blood was a TCR beta motif of under 10 highly homologous variants.

Trimming removed 6 bases at V and 0 bases at J, with 15 bases between. The germline gives CDR1 SGHKS, CDR2 YYEKEE (reference sequence). The CDR3 is made up of 15 amino acids. The clonotype originates from a male donor with ankylosing spondylitis or in good health (not recorded which). The chain employs TRBV5-5 and TRBJ1-1; D call uncertain. Sequencing was carried out using blood, either unsorted or a sorted T cell fraction (not recorded which). This chain's CDR3 is CASNPQAFMNTEAFF. DNA for the CDR3: TGTGCCAGCAATCCTCAGGCGTTCATGAACACTGAAGCTTTCTTT.